Listed here are 20 T cell receptor beta chains from one sample, sequenced in a study of naive and memory T cell subsets. The beta constant-region primer was an equimolar mix of two oligonucleotides covering TRBC1 and TRBC2. TCRdb reprocessed the UMI-ligation and nested PCR reads with MiXCR, giving one entry per CDR3 protein. The data contain about 90,000 distinct CDR3 sequences, over 7% of them singletons. Material: central memory CD4+ T cells from blood. The receptors derive from a human donor in good health.

This clonotype has ten or more counts. The chain has TRBV7-9 and TRBJ1-3; D is ambiguous. V was trimmed by 5 bases and J by 0 bases, leaving 11 bases between them. The CDR3 runs 15 residues. Germline CDR1 is SEHNR and CDR2 is FQNEAQ (reference sequence). The CDR3 reads CASSPQVNSGNTIYF. In DNA, the CDR3 is TGTGCCAGCAGCCCGCAGGTGAACTCTGGAAACACCATATATTTT.

The sample holds a few counts of this clonotype. The chain combines TRBV5-1 with TRBJ1-5, with unresolved D. Germline lookup yields CDR1 SGHRS and CDR2 YFSETQ. The CDR3 is 13 amino acids. V lost 5 bases and J lost 4, with 10 bases in between. The CDR3, as DNA: TGCGCCAGCAGAGAATCACGGAATCAGCCCCAGCATTTT. Amino acid sequence: CASRESRNQPQHF.

The chain uses TRBV7-2 and TRBJ1-6; D call uncertain. This CDR3 spans 15 amino acids. The V gene lost 5 bases and the J gene lost 0 bases, with 8 bases spanning the gap. Germline V gene lookup returns CDR1 SGHTA and CDR2 FQGNSA. CDR3 DNA: TGTGCCAGCAGCGGAGGAAGCTCCTATAATTCACCCCTCCACTTT. Amino acids: CASSGGSSYNSPLHF.

This clonotype was counted a few times. The chain employs TRBV19 and TRBJ1-5; D gene uncertain. V was shortened by 5 bases and J by 4 bases, with 6 bases between the two germline ends. The CDR3 is 12 amino acids. Germline V CDR1 and CDR2: LNHDA, SQIVND (reference sequence). CDR3 region: CASSPQNQPQHF. CDR3 in DNA: TGTGCCAGTAGTCCCCAAAATCAGCCCCAGCATTTT. Full variable domain (rest looked up from reference TRBV19 and TRBJ1-5): DGGITQSPKYLFRKEGQNVTLSCEQNLNHDAMYWYRQDPGQGLRLIYYSQIVNDFQKGDIAEGYSVSREKKESFPLTVTSAQKNPTAFYLCASSPQNQPQHFGDGTRLSIL.

The table lists this clonotype with many counts. The genes are TRBV28 and TRBJ1-6; 9 bases are shared with TRBD1. Trimming removed 6 bases from V and 8 bases from J; junction bases left unmatched: 8. CDR1 and CDR2 (germline): MDHEN, SYDVKM. This CDR3 spans 15 amino acids. CDR3 in amino acids: CASRPNRGRDSPLHF. CDR3 bases: TGTGCCAGCAGACCTAACAGGGGGCGGGATTCACCCCTCCACTTT.

This clonotype was seen only a few times. This rearrangement joins TRBV5-1 to TRBJ2-3, with D possibly matching TRBD2 (6 bases). The CDR3 extends over 17 amino acids. Germline V gene sequence: CDR1 SGHRS, CDR2 YFSETQ. V gave up 2 bases and J gave up 6 bases, with 22 bases separating them. The CDR3 protein is CASSLLSLGGGRDTQYF. CDR3 coding DNA: TGCGCCAGCAGCTTACTGTCACTGGGAGGAGGAAGGGATACGCAGTATTTT.

V and J are TRBV7-2 and TRBJ2-5; TRBD1 might be the D (6 bases). The CDR3 runs to 14 residues. Germline V gene data show CDR1 as SGHTA and CDR2 as FQGNSA. Trimming removed 3 bases from V and 1 base from J, with 9 bases in between. This CDR3 reads CASSLRGIQETQYF. The CDR3 DNA reads as TGTGCCAGCAGCTTGAGGGGGATCCAAGAGACCCAGTACTTC.

This clonotype appeared many times. The chain carries TRBV4-1 and TRBJ2-7; D is perhaps TRBD1 (6 bases). Looked up from germline, CDR1 is MGHRA and CDR2 is YSYEKL. V dropped 5 bases and J dropped 1 base, with 9 bases sitting between them. This CDR3 comprises 13 residues. The chain's CDR3 is CASSFDRSYEQYF. In nucleotides, the CDR3 is TGCGCCAGCAGCTTTGACAGGTCCTACGAGCAGTACTTC.

Only a few counts were recorded for this clonotype. The genes are TRBV9 and TRBJ2-1; 7 bases align to TRBD2. CDR1 is SGDLS and CDR2 is YYNGEE in the germline V gene. V gave up 0 bases and J gave up 7 bases; unmatched junction bases: 7. The CDR3 totals 15 residues. The chain's CDR3 is CASSVVSGVGNEQFF. The CDR3 DNA reads TGTGCCAGCAGCGTAGTGAGCGGGGTGGGAAATGAGCAGTTCTTC.

Only one count was recorded for this clonotype. J is TRBJ2-2 and V is TRBV28, with D possibly being TRBD1 (6 bases). The CDR3 runs to 15 residues. Per the germline V gene, CDR1 is MDHEN and CDR2 is SYDVKM. V was cut by 5 bases and J by 2 bases, with 12 bases left in between. CDR3: CASSPAGANTGELFF. In DNA form, the CDR3 reads TGTGCCAGCAGTCCTGCAGGGGCTAACACCGGGGAGCTGTTTTTT.

This clonotype has ten or more counts. The chain recombines TRBV23-1 with TRBJ1-2, with TRBD1 matching 7 bases. TRBV23-1 is known as an ORF, though its function is uncertain. The CDR3 runs to 16 residues. V was clipped by 0 bases and J by 5 bases; unmatched bases: 9. The CDR3 loop is CASSQSPDRDPYGYTF. The CDR3 DNA reads TGCGCCAGCAGTCAATCTCCCGACAGGGATCCATATGGCTACACCTTC.

The sample holds many counts of this clonotype. The V and J genes are TRBV7-2 and TRBJ2-3; D unresolved. The ends were cut back, 4 bases at V and 4 bases at J, with 6 bases in the middle. Germline V gives CDR1 SGHTA, CDR2 FQGNSA. CDR3 size: 12 residues. The CDR3 nucleotides read TGTGCCAGCAGCTCCCCCCCAGATACGCAGTATTTT. It specifies CASSSPPDTQYF. Using reference TRBV7-2 and TRBJ2-3 for the parts outside the CDR3, the full variable domain is GAGVSQSPSNKVTEKGKDVELRCDPISGHTALYWYRQSLGQGLEFLIYFQGNSAPDKSGLPSDRFSAERTGGSVSTLTIQRTQQEDSAVYLCASSSPPDTQYFGPGTRLTVL.

This clonotype was detected only a few times. This chain uses TRBV4-3 with TRBJ2-7, with 9 nucleotides matching TRBD1. The CDR3 has 15 residues. Germline-derived CDR1 and CDR2 are LGHNA and YSLEER. V lost 5 bases to trimming and J lost 3 bases; unmatched junction nucleotides: 8. The CDR3 sequence: CASSSGQGGGYEQYF. DNA of the CDR3: TGCGCCAGCAGCTCGGGACAGGGCGGCGGCTACGAGCAGTACTTC.

The chain uses TRBV20-1 and TRBJ2-3; 7 bases map to TRBD2. The germline CDR1 and CDR2 sequences are DFQATT and SNEGSKA (reference sequence). V lost 3 bases, J lost 1 base, and 7 bases stayed unmatched. The CDR3 loop spans 15 amino acids. The CDR3 DNA reads as TGCAGTGCTAGGCCCCCTAGCGGCGGCACAGATACGCAGTATTTT. This translates into CSARPPSGGTDTQYF.

The V gene is TRBV5-4, the J gene TRBJ2-2; D uncertain. Per germline, CDR1 SGHNT and CDR2 YYREEE (reference sequence). V was cut by 0 bases and J by 4 bases, with 4 bases left in between. The CDR3 length is 13 residues. The CDR3 bases are TGTGCCAGCAGCTTGGACTTCACCGGGGAGCTGTTTTTT. It translates to CASSLDFTGELFF.

This chain joins TRBV6-5 and TRBJ1-6; D unclear. V lost 0 bases and J lost 8, with 11 bases in between. CDR1 and CDR2 from the germline V gene are MNHEY and SVGAGI. The CDR3 spans 15 residues. The CDR3 protein is CASSYSPTPDSPLHF. The CDR3 DNA reads TGTGCCAGCAGTTACTCGCCAACACCAGATTCACCCCTCCACTTT.

This clonotype was counted many times. The CDR3 region has the DNA TGTGCCAGCAGCCAAGCGGCCGAGCAGTACTTC. This gives the protein CASSQAAEQYF. The chain uses TRBV3-1 and TRBJ2-7, with no clear D. Trimming pared 1 base from V and 6 bases from J, leaving 4 bases between. Looked up from germline, CDR1 is LGHDT and CDR2 is YNNKEL (reference sequence). CDR3 length: 11 amino acids.

This clonotype was seen many times. The CDR3 coding sequence is TGCAGCGTGAGGACACCGGCGGTAGACATTCAGTACTTC. Encoded protein: CSVRTPAVDIQYF. This chain connects TRBV29-1 to TRBJ2-4; D might be TRBD1 (5 bases). Trimming cost V 6 bases and J 8 bases, with 17 bases left between them. The germline CDR1 and CDR2 sequences are SQVTM and ANQGSEA. This CDR3 has 13 amino acids.

This chain joins TRBV3-1 and TRBJ2-1, with 10 bases lining up with TRBD2. The CDR3 runs to 14 residues. Trimming at V came to 6 bases and at J to 7 bases, leaving 6 bases not matched to a gene. Germline loops: CDR1 LGHDT, CDR2 YNNKEL (reference sequence). CDR3 sequence reads: CASRSSGRRNEQFF. The DNA for the CDR3 is TGTGCCAGCAGATCTAGCGGGAGACGAAATGAGCAGTTCTTC.

V and J are TRBV18 and TRBJ1-1; no clear D. CDR1 and CDR2 (germline): KGHSH, LQKENI. Trimming took off 2 bases at V and 5 bases at J, with 12 bases between the two ends. This CDR3 region has 14 residues. The CDR3 nucleotides read TGTGCCAGCTCACCAGCCTCCACGGGGACTGAAGCTTTCTTT. This translates into CASSPASTGTEAFF. Supplemented by reference TRBV18 and TRBJ1-1, the full variable domain reads NAGVMQNPRHLVRRRGQEARLRCSPMKGHSHVYWYRQLPEEGLKFMVYLQKENIIDESGMPKERFSAEFPKEGPSILRIQQVVRGDSAAYFCASSPASTGTEAFFGQGTRLTVV.